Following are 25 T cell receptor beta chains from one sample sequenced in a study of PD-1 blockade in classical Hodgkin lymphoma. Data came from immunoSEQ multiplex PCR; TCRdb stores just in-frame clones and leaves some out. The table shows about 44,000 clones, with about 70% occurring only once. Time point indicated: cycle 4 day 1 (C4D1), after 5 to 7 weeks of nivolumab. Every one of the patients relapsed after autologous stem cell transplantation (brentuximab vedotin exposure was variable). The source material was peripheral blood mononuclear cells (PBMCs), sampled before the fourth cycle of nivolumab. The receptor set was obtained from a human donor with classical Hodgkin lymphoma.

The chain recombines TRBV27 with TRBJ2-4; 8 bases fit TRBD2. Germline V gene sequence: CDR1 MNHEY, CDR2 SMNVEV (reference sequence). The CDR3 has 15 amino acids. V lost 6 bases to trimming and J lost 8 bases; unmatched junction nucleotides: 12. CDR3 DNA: TGTGCCAGCAGCCAAGTCGGGGGGGCCCTCGACATTCAGTACTTC. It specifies CASSQVGGALDIQYF.

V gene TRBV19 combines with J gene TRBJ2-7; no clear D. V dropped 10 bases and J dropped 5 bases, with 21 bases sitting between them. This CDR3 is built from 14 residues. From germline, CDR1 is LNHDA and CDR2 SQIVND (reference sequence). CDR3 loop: CATRDPSFSHEQYF. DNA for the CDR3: TGTGCCACCCGAGACCCGAGCTTTTCACACGAGCAGTACTTC.

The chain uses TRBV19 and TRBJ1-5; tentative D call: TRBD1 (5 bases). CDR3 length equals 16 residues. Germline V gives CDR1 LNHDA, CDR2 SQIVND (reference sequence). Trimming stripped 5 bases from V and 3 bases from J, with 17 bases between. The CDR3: CASSLIQGYFNQPQHF. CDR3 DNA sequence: TGTGCCAGTAGTCTCATCCAGGGATACTTCAATCAGCCCCAGCATTTT.

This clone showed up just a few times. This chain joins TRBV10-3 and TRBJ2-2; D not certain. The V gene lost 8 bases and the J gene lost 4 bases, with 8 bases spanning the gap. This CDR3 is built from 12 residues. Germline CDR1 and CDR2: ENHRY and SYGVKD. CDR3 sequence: CAIAVGTGELFF. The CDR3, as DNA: TGTGCCATCGCAGTGGGCACCGGGGAGCTGTTTTTT.

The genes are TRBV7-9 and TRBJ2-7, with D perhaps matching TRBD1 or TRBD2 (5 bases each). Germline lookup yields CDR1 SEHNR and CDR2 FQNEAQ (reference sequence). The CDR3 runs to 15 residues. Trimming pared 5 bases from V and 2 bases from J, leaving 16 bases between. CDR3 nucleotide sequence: TGTGCCAGCAGCCAAGGCAGGGAGAACCCCTACGAGCAGTACTTC. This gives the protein CASSQGRENPYEQYF.

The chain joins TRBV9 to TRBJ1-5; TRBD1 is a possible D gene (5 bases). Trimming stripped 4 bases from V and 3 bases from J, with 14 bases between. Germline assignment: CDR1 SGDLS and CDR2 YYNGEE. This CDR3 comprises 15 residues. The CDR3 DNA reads TGTGCCAGCAGCTCCGGGGCGGGGAACAATCAGCCCCAGCATTTT. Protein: CASSSGAGNNQPQHF.

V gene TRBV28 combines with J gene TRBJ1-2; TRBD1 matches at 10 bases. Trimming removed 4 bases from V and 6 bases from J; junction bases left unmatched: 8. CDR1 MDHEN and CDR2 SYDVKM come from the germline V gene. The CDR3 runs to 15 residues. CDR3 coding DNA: TGTGCCAGCAGTTCCCCAACGGGACAGGGGAATGGCTACACCTTC. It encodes CASSSPTGQGNGYTF.

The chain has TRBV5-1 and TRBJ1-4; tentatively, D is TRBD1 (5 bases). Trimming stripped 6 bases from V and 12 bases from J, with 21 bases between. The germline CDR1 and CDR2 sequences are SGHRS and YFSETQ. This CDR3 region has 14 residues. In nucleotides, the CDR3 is TGCGCCAGCAAGATTTACCAGGGCCCTCAGGAACTGTTTTTT. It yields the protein CASKIYQGPQELFF.

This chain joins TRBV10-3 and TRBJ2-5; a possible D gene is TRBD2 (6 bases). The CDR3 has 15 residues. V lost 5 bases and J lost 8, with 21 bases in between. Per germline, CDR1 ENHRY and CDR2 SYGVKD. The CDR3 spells CAISPNSGPRGTQYF. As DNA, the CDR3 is TGTGCCATCAGTCCCAATAGCGGACCAAGAGGTACCCAGTACTTC.

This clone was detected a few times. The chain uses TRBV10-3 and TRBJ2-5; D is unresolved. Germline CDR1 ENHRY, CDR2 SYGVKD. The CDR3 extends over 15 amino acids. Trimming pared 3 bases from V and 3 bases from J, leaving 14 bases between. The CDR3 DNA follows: TGTGCCATCAGTGATTCGTCTCGGCAGAAAGAGACCCAGTACTTC. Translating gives CAISDSSRQKETQYF.

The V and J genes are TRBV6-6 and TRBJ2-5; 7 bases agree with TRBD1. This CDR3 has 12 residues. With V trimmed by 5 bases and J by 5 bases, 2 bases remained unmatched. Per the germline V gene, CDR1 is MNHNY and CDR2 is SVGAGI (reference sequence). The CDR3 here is CASSPRGETQYF. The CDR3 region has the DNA TGTGCCAGCAGTCCCAGGGGGGAGACCCAGTACTTC.

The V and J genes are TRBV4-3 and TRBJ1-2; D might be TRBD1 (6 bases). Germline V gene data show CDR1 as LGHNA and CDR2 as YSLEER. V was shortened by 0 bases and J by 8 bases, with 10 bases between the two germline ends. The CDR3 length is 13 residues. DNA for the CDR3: TGCGCCAGCAGCCAAGACCGGGGGCACGGCTACACCTTC. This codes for CASSQDRGHGYTF.

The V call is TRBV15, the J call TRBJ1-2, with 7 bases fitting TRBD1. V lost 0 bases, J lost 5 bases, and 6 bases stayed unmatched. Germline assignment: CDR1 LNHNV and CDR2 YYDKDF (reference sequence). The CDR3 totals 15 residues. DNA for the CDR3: TGTGCCACCAGCAGAGACACGACAGGGCGTTATGGCTACACCTTC. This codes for CATSRDTTGRYGYTF.

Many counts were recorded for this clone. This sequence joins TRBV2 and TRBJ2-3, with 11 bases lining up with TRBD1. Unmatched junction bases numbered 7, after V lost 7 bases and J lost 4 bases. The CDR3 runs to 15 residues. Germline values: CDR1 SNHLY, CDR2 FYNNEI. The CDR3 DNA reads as TGTGCCAGCACCCCAGGGGACAGGGGGGCAGATACGCAGTATTTT. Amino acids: CASTPGDRGADTQYF.

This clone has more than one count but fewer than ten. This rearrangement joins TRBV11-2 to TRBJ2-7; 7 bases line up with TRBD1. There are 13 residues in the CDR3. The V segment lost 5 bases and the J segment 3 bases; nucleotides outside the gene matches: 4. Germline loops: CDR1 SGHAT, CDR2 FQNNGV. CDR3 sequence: CASSPGTDYEQYF. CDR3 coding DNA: TGTGCCAGCAGCCCCGGGACAGACTACGAGCAGTACTTC. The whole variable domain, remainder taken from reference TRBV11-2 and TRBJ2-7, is EAGVAQSPRYKIIEKRQSVAFWCNPISGHATLYWYQQILGQGPKLLIQFQNNGVVDDSQLPKDRFSAERLKGVDSTLKIQPAKLEDSAVYLCASSPGTDYEQYFGPGTRLTVT.

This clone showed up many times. CDR3 DNA sequence: TGTGCCAGCAGTTTTAAGGTACTCTCTGGGGCCAACGTCCTGACTTTC. This translates into CASSFKVLSGANVLTF. The chain carries TRBV28 and TRBJ2-6; D is unresolved. Germline V CDR1 and CDR2: MDHEN, SYDVKM. The CDR3 is made up of 16 amino acids. V was trimmed by 3 bases and J by 0 bases, leaving 9 bases between them.

CDR3 in DNA: TGTGCCAGCAGCAAACCCTCCCCAACTAGTAGGGGCGGCGGGGAGCTGTTTTTT. Protein: CASSKPSPTSRGGGELFF. The chain recombines TRBV7-2 with TRBJ2-2; D is possibly TRBD1 or TRBD2 (5 bases each). This CDR3 is 18 amino acids long. The ends were cut back, 5 bases at V and 7 bases at J, with 26 bases in the middle. Germline V lookup: CDR1 SGHTA, CDR2 FQGNSA.

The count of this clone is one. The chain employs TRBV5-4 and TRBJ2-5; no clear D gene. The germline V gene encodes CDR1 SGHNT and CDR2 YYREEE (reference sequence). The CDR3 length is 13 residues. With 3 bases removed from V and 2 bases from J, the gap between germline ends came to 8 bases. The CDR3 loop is CASSYPSQETQYF. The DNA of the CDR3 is TGTGCCAGCAGCTACCCCTCGCAAGAGACCCAGTACTTC.

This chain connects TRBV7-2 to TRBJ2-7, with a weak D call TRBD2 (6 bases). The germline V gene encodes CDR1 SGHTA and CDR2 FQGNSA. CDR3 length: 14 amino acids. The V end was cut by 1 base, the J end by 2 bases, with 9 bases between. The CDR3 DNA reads TGTGCCAGCAGCTTAGATGCGGGGACCTACGAGCAGTACTTC. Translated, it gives CASSLDAGTYEQYF.

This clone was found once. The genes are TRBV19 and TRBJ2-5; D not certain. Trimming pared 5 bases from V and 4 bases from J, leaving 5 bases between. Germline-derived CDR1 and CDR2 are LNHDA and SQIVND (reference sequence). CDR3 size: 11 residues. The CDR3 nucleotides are TGTGCCAGTAGTGGCAGAGAGACCCAGTACTTC. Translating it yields CASSGRETQYF. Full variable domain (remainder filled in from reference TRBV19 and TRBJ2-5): DGGITQSPKYLFRKEGQNVTLSCEQNLNHDAMYWYRQDPGQGLRLIYYSQIVNDFQKGDIAEGYSVSREKKESFPLTVTSAQKNPTAFYLCASSGRETQYFGPGTRLLVL.

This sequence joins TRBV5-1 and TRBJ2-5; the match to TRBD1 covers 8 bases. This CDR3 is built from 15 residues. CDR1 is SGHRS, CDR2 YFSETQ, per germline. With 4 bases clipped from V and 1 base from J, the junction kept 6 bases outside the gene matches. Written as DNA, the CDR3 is TGCGCCAGCAGCCGGACAGGGTTCGGCCAAGAGACCCAGTACTTC. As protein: CASSRTGFGQETQYF.

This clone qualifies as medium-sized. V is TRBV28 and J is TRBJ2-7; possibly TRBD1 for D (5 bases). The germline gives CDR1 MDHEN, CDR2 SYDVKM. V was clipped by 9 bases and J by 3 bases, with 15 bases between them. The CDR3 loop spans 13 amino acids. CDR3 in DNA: TGTGCCAGTTATGCCCAGGGTCTCTACGAGCAGTACTTC. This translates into CASYAQGLYEQYF.

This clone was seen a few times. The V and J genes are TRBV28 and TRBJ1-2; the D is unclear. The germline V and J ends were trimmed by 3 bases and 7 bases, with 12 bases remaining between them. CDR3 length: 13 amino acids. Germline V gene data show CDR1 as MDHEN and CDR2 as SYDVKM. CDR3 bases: TGTGCCAGCAGTTTGGTGGGGAAAGCTGGCTACACCTTC. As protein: CASSLVGKAGYTF.

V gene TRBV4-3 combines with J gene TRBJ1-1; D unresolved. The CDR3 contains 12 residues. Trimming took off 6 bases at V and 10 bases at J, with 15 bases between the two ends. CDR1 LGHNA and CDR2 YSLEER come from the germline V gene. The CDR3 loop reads CASSRERGGAFF. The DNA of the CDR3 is TGCGCCAGCAGTAGGGAGAGAGGAGGAGCTTTCTTT.

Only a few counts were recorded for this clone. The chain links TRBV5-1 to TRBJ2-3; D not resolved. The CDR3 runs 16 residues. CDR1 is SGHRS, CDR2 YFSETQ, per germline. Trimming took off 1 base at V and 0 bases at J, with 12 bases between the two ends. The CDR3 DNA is TGCGCCAGCAGCTTGCAGACATCACTTAGCACAGATACGCAGTATTTT. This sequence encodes CASSLQTSLSTDTQYF.